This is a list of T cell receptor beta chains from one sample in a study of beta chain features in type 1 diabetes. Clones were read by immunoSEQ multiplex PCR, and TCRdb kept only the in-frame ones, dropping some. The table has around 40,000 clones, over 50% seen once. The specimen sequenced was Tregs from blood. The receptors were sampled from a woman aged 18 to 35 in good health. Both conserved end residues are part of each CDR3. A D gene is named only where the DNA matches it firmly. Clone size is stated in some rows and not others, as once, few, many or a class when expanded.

CDR3aa: CASSLNRGDTEAFF; CDR3nt: TGTGCCAGCAGTTTAAACCGGGGGGACACTGAAGCTTTCTTT; j_gene: TRBJ1-1; d_gene: -; abundance: -; v_gene: TRBV27
CDR3aa: CASSQDVGSGSRTGELFF; CDR3nt: TGCGCCAGCAGCCAAGATGTCGGTAGCGGGAGTAGGACCGGGGAGCTGTTTTTT; j_gene: TRBJ2-2; d_gene: TRBD2; abundance: -; v_gene: TRBV4-1
CDR3aa: CAWSVGRDSPLHF; CDR3nt: TGTGCCTGGAGTGTAGGGCGGGATTCACCCCTCCACTTT; j_gene: TRBJ1-6; d_gene: -; abundance: -; v_gene: TRBV30
CDR3aa: CASSYRGGENIQYF; CDR3nt: TGTGCCAGCAGCTACAGGGGGGGGGAGAACATTCAGTACTTC; j_gene: TRBJ2-4; d_gene: -; abundance: -; v_gene: TRBV5-5
CDR3aa: CASSLSGTAETQYF; CDR3nt: TGTGCCAGCAGTTTATCCGGGACAGCCGAGACCCAGTACTTC; j_gene: TRBJ2-5; d_gene: TRBD1; abundance: -; v_gene: TRBV28
CDR3aa: CASSDPGQPSYEQYF; CDR3nt: TGTGCCAGCAGTGACCCGGGACAGCCCTCCTACGAGCAGTACTTC; j_gene: TRBJ2-7; d_gene: TRBD1; abundance: -; v_gene: TRBV6-6
CDR3aa: CASSSDSRLKYSNQPQHF; CDR3nt: TGTGCCAGCAGCTCTGACTCCAGACTTAAATATAGCAATCAGCCCCAGCATTTT; j_gene: TRBJ1-5; d_gene: -; abundance: -; v_gene: TRBV28
CDR3aa: CASSLPRTSGDYEQYF; CDR3nt: TGTGCCAGCAGTTTACCACGGACTAGCGGCGACTACGAGCAGTACTTC; j_gene: TRBJ2-7; d_gene: TRBD2; abundance: -; v_gene: TRBV28
CDR3aa: CASGGGTTNEKLFF; CDR3nt: TGTGCCAGCGGAGGGGGCACAACTAATGAAAAACTGTTTTTT; j_gene: TRBJ1-4; d_gene: TRBD1; abundance: -; v_gene: TRBV19
CDR3aa: CASSPGTGSQPQHF; CDR3nt: TGTGCCAGCAGCCCCGGGACAGGGTCCCAGCCCCAGCATTTT; j_gene: TRBJ1-5; d_gene: TRBD1; abundance: -; v_gene: TRBV7-2
CDR3aa: CASSQQTSGSGNEQFF; CDR3nt: TGTGCCAGCAGCCAACAGACTAGCGGGAGCGGGAATGAGCAGTTCTTC; j_gene: TRBJ2-1; d_gene: TRBD2; abundance: -; v_gene: TRBV7-6
CDR3aa: CAWIQQGRNTIYF; CDR3nt: TGTGCCTGGATACAGCAGGGGAGAAACACCATATATTTT; j_gene: TRBJ1-3; d_gene: -; abundance: few; v_gene: TRBV30
CDR3aa: CAWTNLAGGTDEQFF; CDR3nt: TGTGCCTGGACGAATCTAGCGGGAGGAACCGATGAGCAGTTCTTC; j_gene: TRBJ2-1; d_gene: TRBD2; abundance: -; v_gene: TRBV30
CDR3aa: CASSLTSARETQYF; CDR3nt: TGTGCCAGCAGCTTGACTAGCGCCAGAGAGACCCAGTACTTC; j_gene: TRBJ2-5; d_gene: TRBD2; abundance: -; v_gene: TRBV7-9
CDR3aa: CASSLYSSSGANVLTF; CDR3nt: TGTGCCAGCAGTTTGTACAGTTCGTCTGGGGCCAACGTCCTGACTTTC; j_gene: TRBJ2-6; d_gene: -; abundance: -; v_gene: TRBV28
CDR3aa: CAISDLAGVADEQFF; CDR3nt: TGTGCCATCAGTGATCTAGCGGGAGTCGCAGATGAGCAGTTCTTC; j_gene: TRBJ2-1; d_gene: TRBD2; abundance: -; v_gene: TRBV10-3
CDR3aa: CASSWGSGTQYF; CDR3nt: TGTGCCAGCAGCTGGGGCTCCGGGACCCAGTACTTC; j_gene: TRBJ2-5; d_gene: -; abundance: -; v_gene: TRBV4-2
CDR3aa: CASSPRGRSTNYGYTF; CDR3nt: TGTGCCAGCAGTCCGCGGGGGCGATCTACTAACTATGGCTACACCTTC; j_gene: TRBJ1-2; d_gene: -; abundance: -; v_gene: TRBV28
CDR3aa: CASSRDWGLEQFF; CDR3nt: TGTGCCAGCAGTCGAGACTGGGGCTTGGAGCAGTTCTTC; j_gene: TRBJ2-1; d_gene: -; abundance: -; v_gene: TRBV6-5
CDR3aa: CASSFPDRFQPQHF; CDR3nt: TGTGCCAGCAGTTTCCCGGACAGGTTCCAGCCCCAGCATTTT; j_gene: TRBJ1-5; d_gene: TRBD1; abundance: -; v_gene: TRBV28
CDR3aa: CSVEDDRVRETQYF; CDR3nt: TGCAGCGTTGAAGATGACAGGGTGAGGGAGACCCAGTACTTC; j_gene: TRBJ2-5; d_gene: TRBD1; abundance: -; v_gene: TRBV29-1
CDR3aa: CASSAGQGGYMGNEQFF; CDR3nt: TGTGCCAGCAGCGCCGGACAGGGGGGATATATGGGCAATGAGCAGTTCTTC; j_gene: TRBJ2-1; d_gene: TRBD1; abundance: -; v_gene: TRBV9
CDR3aa: CASSLAGLVLGEQFF; CDR3nt: TGTGCCAGCAGCTTGGCCGGACTAGTTCTCGGTGAGCAGTTCTTC; j_gene: TRBJ2-1; d_gene: TRBD2; abundance: -; v_gene: TRBV5-6
CDR3aa: CASSLYLEYGYTF; CDR3nt: TGCGCCAGCAGCTTGTACCTGGAGTATGGCTACACCTTC; j_gene: TRBJ1-2; d_gene: -; abundance: few; v_gene: TRBV5-1
CDR3aa: CASSIEAARATGELFF; CDR3nt: TGTGCCAGTAGTATAGAGGCAGCGCGAGCCACCGGGGAGCTGTTTTTT; j_gene: TRBJ2-2; d_gene: -; abundance: few; v_gene: TRBV19
CDR3aa: CASSSHRTSGRYEQYF; CDR3nt: TGTGCCAGCAGTTCCCATAGGACTAGCGGGAGATACGAGCAGTACTTC; j_gene: TRBJ2-7; d_gene: TRBD2; abundance: few; v_gene: TRBV28
CDR3aa: CASSPFITGGRAKNIQYF; CDR3nt: TGTGCCAGCAGCCCTTTTATTACAGGGGGGAGAGCCAAAAACATTCAGTACTTC; j_gene: TRBJ2-4; d_gene: TRBD1; abundance: -; v_gene: TRBV28
CDR3aa: CASRLAAGTGELFF; CDR3nt: TGTGCCAGTCGACTAGCGGCGGGCACCGGGGAGCTGTTTTTT; j_gene: TRBJ2-2; d_gene: TRBD2; abundance: few; v_gene: TRBV7-3
CDR3aa: CASSEGGSRRVNEQFF; CDR3nt: TGTGCCAGCAGTGAGGGAGGCTCCCGAAGGGTCAATGAGCAGTTCTTC; j_gene: TRBJ2-1; d_gene: -; abundance: -; v_gene: TRBV28
CDR3aa: CASSFGQGRLEKLFF; CDR3nt: TGTGCCAGCAGCTTTGGACAGGGTCGCCTTGAAAAACTGTTTTTT; j_gene: TRBJ1-4; d_gene: TRBD1; abundance: few; v_gene: TRBV7-2
CDR3aa: CASSQDAQGPYNEQFF; CDR3nt: TGCGCCAGCAGCCAAGATGCGCAGGGGCCCTACAATGAGCAGTTCTTC; j_gene: TRBJ2-1; d_gene: -; abundance: -; v_gene: TRBV4-3
CDR3aa: CSGWTLRTEAFF; CDR3nt: TGCAGCGGGTGGACTTTACGGACTGAAGCTTTCTTT; j_gene: TRBJ1-1; d_gene: -; abundance: few; v_gene: TRBV29-1
CDR3aa: CASRTQGAIQYF; CDR3nt: TGTGCCAGTAGGACACAGGGGGCCATTCAGTACTTC; j_gene: TRBJ2-4; d_gene: TRBD1; abundance: -; v_gene: TRBV19
CDR3aa: CASSRDRQRGPQHF; CDR3nt: TGTGCCAGCAGCCGGGACAGGCAACGAGGGCCCCAGCATTTT; j_gene: TRBJ1-5; d_gene: TRBD1; abundance: few; v_gene: TRBV7-2
CDR3aa: CASRPPGTLYGYTF; CDR3nt: TGTGCCAGCAGGCCTCCCGGGACACTCTATGGCTACACCTTC; j_gene: TRBJ1-2; d_gene: -; abundance: -; v_gene: TRBV28